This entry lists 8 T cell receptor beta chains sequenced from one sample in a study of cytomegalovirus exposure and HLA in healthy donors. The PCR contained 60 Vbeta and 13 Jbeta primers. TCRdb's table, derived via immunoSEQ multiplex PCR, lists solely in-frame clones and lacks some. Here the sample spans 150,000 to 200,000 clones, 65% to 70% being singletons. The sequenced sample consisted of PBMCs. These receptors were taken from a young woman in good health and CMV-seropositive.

DNA of the CDR3: TGTGCCAGCAGCTTCCCGAGTGCTGGGGCCAACGTCCTGACTTTC. It codes for CASSFPSAGANVLTF. The J gene is TRBJ2-6, the V gene TRBV7-2; D unclear. The germline gives CDR1 SGHTA, CDR2 FQGNSA. CDR3 length: 15 amino acids. Trimming took off 3 bases at V and 2 bases at J, with 8 bases between the two ends.

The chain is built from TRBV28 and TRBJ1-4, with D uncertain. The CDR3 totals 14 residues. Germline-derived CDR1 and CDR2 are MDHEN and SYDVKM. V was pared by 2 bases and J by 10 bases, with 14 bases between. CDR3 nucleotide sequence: TGTGCCAGCAGTTTAGCTGGGGTGAGCGGAAAACTGTTTTTT. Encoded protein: CASSLAGVSGKLFF.

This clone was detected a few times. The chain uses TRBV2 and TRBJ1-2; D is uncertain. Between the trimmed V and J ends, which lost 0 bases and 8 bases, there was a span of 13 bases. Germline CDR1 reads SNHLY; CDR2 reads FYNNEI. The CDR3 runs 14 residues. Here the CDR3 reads CASSEAKVYYGYTF. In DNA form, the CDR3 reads TGTGCCAGCAGTGAAGCGAAAGTCTATTACGGCTACACCTTC.

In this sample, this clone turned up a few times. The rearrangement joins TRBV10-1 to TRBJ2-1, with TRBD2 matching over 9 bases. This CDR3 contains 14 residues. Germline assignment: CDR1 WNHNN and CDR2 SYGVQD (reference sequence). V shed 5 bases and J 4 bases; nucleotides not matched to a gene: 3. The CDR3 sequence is CASSRTSEYNEQFF. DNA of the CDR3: TGCGCCAGCAGTAGGACTAGCGAGTACAATGAGCAGTTCTTC.

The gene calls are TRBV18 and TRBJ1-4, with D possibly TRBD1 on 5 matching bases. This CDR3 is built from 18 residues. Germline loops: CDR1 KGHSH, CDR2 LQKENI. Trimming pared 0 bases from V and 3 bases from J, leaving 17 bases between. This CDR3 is CASSPPGALPIPNEKLFF. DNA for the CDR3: TGTGCCAGCTCACCACCAGGGGCGCTCCCTATCCCTAATGAAAAACTGTTTTTT.

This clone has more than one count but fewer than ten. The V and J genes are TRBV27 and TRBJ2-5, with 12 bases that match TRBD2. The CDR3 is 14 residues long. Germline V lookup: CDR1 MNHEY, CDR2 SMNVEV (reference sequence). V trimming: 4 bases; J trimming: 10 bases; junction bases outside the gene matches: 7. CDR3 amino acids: CASSSSSGRGIQYF. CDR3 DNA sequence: TGTGCCAGCAGTTCCTCTAGCGGGAGGGGGATCCAGTACTTC.

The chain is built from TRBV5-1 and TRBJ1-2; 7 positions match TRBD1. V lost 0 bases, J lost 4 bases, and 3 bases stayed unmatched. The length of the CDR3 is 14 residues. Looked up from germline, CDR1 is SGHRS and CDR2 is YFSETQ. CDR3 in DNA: TGCGCCAGCAGCTTGGGACAGGGAACCTATGGCTACACCTTC. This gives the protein CASSLGQGTYGYTF. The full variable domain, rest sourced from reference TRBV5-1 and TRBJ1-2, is KAGVTQTPRYLIKTRGQQVTLSCSPISGHRSVSWYQQTPGQGLQFLFEYFSETQRNKGNFPGRFSGRQFSNSRSEMNVSTLELGDSALYLCASSLGQGTYGYTFGSGTRLTVV.

DNA for the CDR3: TGCGCCAGCAGCCAATCAGGGGGACTAGCGGGCGCAGATACGCAGTATTTT. It translates to CASSQSGGLAGADTQYF. This rearrangement joins TRBV4-3 to TRBJ2-3, with 12 positions matching TRBD2. CDR3 length equals 17 residues. V lost 2 bases, J lost 4 bases, and 7 bases stayed unmatched. Germline V CDR1 and CDR2: LGHNA, YSLEER.